The 14 T cell receptor beta chains given below trace back to one sample, sequenced in a study of OX40 agonist ivuxolimab in advanced cancers. Generated by immunoSEQ multiplex PCR, the TCRdb table keeps only in-frame clones and is missing some. The profile shows 83,000 or so clones, around 80% of them singletons. Here the sequenced sample was CD4+ or CD8+ T cells sorted from blood, taken in a trial of the OX40 agonist ivuxolimab. The receptor set was obtained from an adult with an advanced solid tumor such as melanoma, head and neck, liver or kidney cancer.

The table lists this clone with a few counts. J is TRBJ2-3 and V is TRBV13; 16 bases align to TRBD2. V was pared by 5 bases and J by 1 base, with 6 bases of the junction left unmatched. The CDR3 spans 18 residues. CDR1 and CDR2 from the germline V gene are PRHDT and FYEKMQ (reference sequence). The CDR3 region has the DNA TGTGCCAGCAGCCCCTCGGGACTAGCGGGGGGGCGCACAGATACGCAGTATTTT. Protein: CASSPSGLAGGRTDTQYF.

This chain joins TRBV6-5 and TRBJ1-1; no definite D call. The CDR3 is made up of 15 amino acids. CDR1 is MNHEY and CDR2 is SVGAGI in the germline V gene. Trimming removed 6 bases from V and 1 base from J, with 15 bases in between. DNA of the CDR3: TGTGCCAGCAGCCACCTCCCGGGTTCGAACACTGAAGCTTTCTTT. Translation: CASSHLPGSNTEAFF.

The chain joins TRBV28 to TRBJ2-7, with 10 bases aligning to TRBD1. CDR1 is MDHEN and CDR2 is SYDVKM in the germline V gene. V was pared by 2 bases and J by 5 bases, with 3 bases of the junction left unmatched. The CDR3 spans 14 residues. The CDR3 DNA reads as TGTGCCAGCAGTTTAGGGGACAGGGGCGACGAGCAGTACTTC. Its protein is CASSLGDRGDEQYF.

V gene TRBV19 combines with J gene TRBJ1-5; D not resolved. Germline V CDR1 and CDR2: LNHDA, SQIVND (reference sequence). V was clipped by 5 bases and J by 3 bases, with 17 bases between them. This CDR3 contains 16 residues. The CDR3 loop is CASSPFGPQANQPQHF. CDR3 DNA sequence: TGTGCCAGTAGTCCCTTTGGCCCCCAAGCCAATCAGCCCCAGCATTTT.

V and J are TRBV7-2 and TRBJ1-5, with TRBD1 identical over 7 bases. Looked up from germline, CDR1 is SGHTA and CDR2 is FQGNSA. After removal of 7 bases from V and 5 bases from J, the junction contained 5 bases not matched to a gene. The CDR3 contains 13 residues. CDR3 protein: CASNRDSDQPQHF. The CDR3, as DNA: TGTGCCAGCAACAGGGACAGCGATCAGCCCCAGCATTTT.

The rearrangement joins TRBV30 to TRBJ2-7, with 10 bases aligning to TRBD2. CDR1 is GTSNPN, CDR2 SVGIG, per germline (reference sequence). The ends lost 1 base at V and 6 bases at J; junction bases unmatched: 6. There are 14 residues in the CDR3. CDR3 loop: CAWSGTSGGLEQYF. The CDR3 DNA reads TGTGCCTGGAGTGGGACTAGCGGCGGGCTCGAGCAGTACTTC. Full variable domain (missing parts from reference TRBV30 and TRBJ2-7): SQTIHQWPATLVQPVGSPLSLECTVEGTSNPNLYWYRQAAGRGLQLLFYSVGIGQISSEVPQNLSASRPQDRQFILSSKKLLLSDSGFYLCAWSGTSGGLEQYFGPGTRLTVT.

In its sample, this clone was seen a few times. The chain joins TRBV29-1 to TRBJ1-1; tentative D call: TRBD1 (6 bases). V was clipped by 6 bases and J by 1 base, with 12 bases between them. Germline V gene lookup returns CDR1 SQVTM and CDR2 ANQGSEA. The CDR3 contains 13 residues. The CDR3 reads CSVGRQANTEAFF. The CDR3 nucleotides read TGCAGCGTGGGGAGACAGGCGAACACTGAAGCTTTCTTT. Full variable domain (rest looked up from reference TRBV29-1 and TRBJ1-1): SAVISQKPSRDICQRGTSLTIQCQVDSQVTMMFWYRQQPGQSLTLIATANQGSEATYESGFVIDKFPISRPNLTFSTLTVSNMSPEDSSIYLCSVGRQANTEAFFGQGTRLTVV.

The chain recombines TRBV18 with TRBJ2-3, with a tentative D call TRBD2 (5 bases). Germline assignment: CDR1 KGHSH and CDR2 LQKENI. The CDR3 length is 14 residues. Deletions cut 8 bases from V and 2 bases from J, with 14 bases between. The CDR3 DNA reads TGTGCCAGCCTGGGCCTCGGGGTCACAGATACGCAGTATTTT. Translating gives CASLGLGVTDTQYF.

The CDR3 nucleotides are TGTGCCAGCAGCCCCACCTGGGGGAACACTGAAGCTTTCTTT. As protein: CASSPTWGNTEAFF. The rearrangement joins TRBV7-9 to TRBJ1-1, with no clear D. The CDR3 runs 14 residues. The germline gives CDR1 SEHNR, CDR2 FQNEAQ (reference sequence). V was cut by 5 bases and J by 1 base, with 11 bases left in between.

This clone was recorded once. The chain has TRBV18 and TRBJ2-1, with 10 bases aligning to TRBD1. V gave up 2 bases and J gave up 2 bases; unmatched junction bases: 0. The CDR3 is 15 residues long. CDR1 is KGHSH and CDR2 is LQKENI in the germline V gene. CDR3 nucleotides: TGTGCCAGCTCACCAGGGACAGGGGCCTACAATGAGCAGTTCTTC. It codes for CASSPGTGAYNEQFF.

The V gene is TRBV2, the J gene TRBJ1-1; no clear D gene. Germline assignment: CDR1 SNHLY and CDR2 FYNNEI. This CDR3 region has 12 residues. V shed 5 bases and J shed 1 base, with 5 bases lying between them. The CDR3: CASSRQNTEAFF. The CDR3 DNA reads as TGTGCCAGCAGTAGACAGAACACTGAAGCTTTCTTT.

This clone was detected once. The rearrangement joins TRBV5-1 to TRBJ2-3; 8 bases match TRBD2. Trimming cost V 0 bases and J 4 bases; bases outside gene matches: 7. This CDR3 is built from 16 residues. The germline V gene encodes CDR1 SGHRS and CDR2 YFSETQ. CDR3 nucleotide sequence: TGCGCCAGCAGCTTGGTCTCCGGGGGGGCCGCAGATACGCAGTATTTT. This translates into CASSLVSGGAADTQYF.

V usage is TRBV25-1 and J usage is TRBJ2-2; D remains unclear. In germline, CDR1 is MGHDK, CDR2 SYGVNS. The V and J ends lost 2 bases and 0 bases respectively, with 4 bases between them. This CDR3 has 14 amino acids. Here the CDR3 reads CASSEGANTGELFF. Here the CDR3 DNA reads TGTGCCAGCAGTGAAGGCGCGAACACCGGGGAGCTGTTTTTT.

The chain recombines TRBV29-1 with TRBJ2-2; D unresolved. Trimming pared 3 bases from V and 5 bases from J, leaving 7 bases between. The CDR3 totals 12 residues. Germline CDR1 reads SQVTM; CDR2 reads ANQGSEA. The CDR3 here is CSVEGRTGELFF. In DNA, the CDR3 is TGCAGCGTTGAGGGAAGGACCGGGGAGCTGTTTTTT.